This record covers a single T cell receptor (beta chain). Its antigen is not identified. V lost 4 bases to trimming and J lost 4 bases, with 10 bases between them. The length of the CDR3 is 13 residues. Per germline, CDR1 SGHTA and CDR2 FQGNSA. This specimen comes from a study of T cell responses to AZD1222 COVID-19 vaccine. General study results and limits: Baseline testing showed seropositivity in only a handful of AZD1222 recipients. Two AZD1222 doses significantly raised spike-specific TCR breadth and depth over controls. Donors, mostly white British, included more females; clonal diversity was possibly underestimated. Among spike-specific TCRs, nearly half reportedly target unmutated variant regions.

Profiled with immunoSEQ multiplex PCR; TCRdb holds only in-frame clones, not every one. The sample lists approximately 130,000 clones; approximately 90% were seen once. V usage is TRBV7-2 and J usage is TRBJ1-1; maybe TRBD1 (6 bases). Sequencing was performed on peripheral blood, taken 28 days after the second AZD1222 dose. This clonotype was sampled from an adult who received the AZD1222 COVID-19 vaccine. The CDR3 region has the DNA TGTGCCAGCAGCTCGTTACAGGGCACTGAAGCTTTCTTT. Translation gives CASSSLQGTEAFF.